This TCR beta chain emerged from a study of blood T cell repertoires in COVID-19. Trimming pared 2 bases from V and 5 bases from J, leaving 13 bases between. This CDR3 has 14 residues. Germline V gives CDR1 GTSNPN, CDR2 SVGIG (reference sequence). The method was immunoSEQ multiplex PCR; TCRdb's version includes in-frame clones alone and lacks a portion of them. The sample comprises roughly 250,000 clones, over 75% of which are singletons, and around 0.8% rests with the top ten. V and J are TRBV30 and TRBJ1-5; a possible D gene is TRBD1 (6 bases). The TCR originated in a woman in her twenties or thirties with acute or convalescent COVID-19. Input material: peripheral blood. The CDR3 loop is CAWSQGQKDQPQHF. In nucleotides, the CDR3 is TGTGCCTGGAGTCAGGGACAAAAAGATCAGCCCCAGCATTTT. The variable domain in full, completed from reference TRBV30 and TRBJ1-5, reads SQTIHQWPATLVQPVGSPLSLECTVEGTSNPNLYWYRQAAGRGLQLLFYSVGIGQISSEVPQNLSASRPQDRQFILSSKKLLLSDSGFYLCAWSQGQKDQPQHFGDGTRLSIL.